This T cell receptor beta chain comes out of a study of T cell responses to AZD1222 COVID-19 vaccine listed by TCRdb under 2021. Regarding the complete study: A total of 230 or so trial participants underwent TCR sequencing, of whom 207 received two doses of AZD1222 and approximately 25 received two doses of the MenACWY control vaccine. Trial participants were enrolled into age subgroups of 18-55, 56-69 and 70-plus years, which contained around 150, 29 and 61 TCR-sequenced participants, respectively. Paper-wide results and their limitations: Nearly half of unique spike-specific TCRs reportedly recognized epitopes outside regions mutated in the B.1.351 and B.1.1.7 variants. Conclusions about previously exposed vaccinees are limited because only six or seven AZD1222 recipients were SARS-CoV-2 seropositive at baseline. In the small 56-69-year group, the increase in depth fell short of significance, most likely because of low power. The whole spike protein was spanned by vaccine-associated CD4 TCRs, and dominant responses were seen in regions 160-218 and 743-854. Most participants were white British and females outnumbered males, and the authors suggested that clonal diversity may have been underestimated. A significant rise in spike-specific TCR breadth and depth was observed after two AZD1222 doses relative to day 0 and relative to MenACWY recipients. Because no day 14 peak-response samples were available, repertoires were characterized only after the peak T cell response.

The CDR3 regions of human TCRbeta chains were analyzed by immunosequencing. In the authors' own workflow: TCRs in the repertoires were matched against a reference library of SARS-CoV-2-specific TCRs that had been generated with the MIRA antigen-specificity platform. Breadth was defined as the fraction of unique TCRs that were SARS-CoV-2-associated, and depth was defined as the fraction of total T cells that were SARS-CoV-2-associated. Using the MIRA data, every spike-specific TCR was mapped to the spike region that the TCR reacted to and assigned to either a CD4 or a CD8 class. Log10-transformed breadth and depth values were compared by one-way ANOVA with Sidak's multiple comparisons tests. TCRdb holds this immuneACCESS table with in-frame rearrangements only. Some clones are missing; in checked studies, unresolved V genes explain under half, and the rest has no known cause. V, J and clone size were drawn from that table, and D and trimming were deduced from the DNA. This sample gives 150,000 to 200,000 clones in total; about 89% of them show up just once. The ten largest clones add up to about 3% of the sample.

Regarding this clone: The specificity of this receptor is unknown. The sample holds no much larger clone one base away, and base qualities are not on file.

V loses 1 base, J loses 5 bases, and the germline ends lie 15 bases apart. The CDR3 runs 15 amino acids, cysteine and phenylalanine included. Left in the record is the CDR3 DNA by itself, 45 bases read in frame from the first base. Reading the germline V gene gives CDR1 SGHTA and CDR2 FQGTGA. The time point label corresponds to: baseline before first vaccination. The treatment or condition tag for this specimen amounts to: meningococcal conjugate vaccine given as trial control. Vaccinee samples were obtained from the UK trials COV001 and COV002, which included a single-blind randomized controlled phase 2/3 trial of AZD1222 (ChAdOx1 nCoV-19) in healthy adults. For TCRbeta chain sequencing, PBMC samples from trial participants were taken at day 0 and at day 28 after the second dose.

The sequencing used peripheral blood, collected on day 0 of MenACWY control vaccination. The receptor was derived from an adult in good health. In this chain, TRBV7-3 is recombined with TRBJ2-7; possibly the D gene is TRBD1, per 6 matching bases. The CDR3: CASSLRAGAGNEQYF. The nucleotides read TGTGCCAGCAGCTTAAGGGCAGGGGCGGGCAACGAGCAGTACTTC. The CDR3 plus the reference TRBV7-3 and TRBJ2-7 genes for the other parts give the full variable domain: GAGVSQTPSNKVTEKGKYVELRCDPISGHTALYWYRQSLGQGPEFLIYFQGTGAADDSGLPNDRFFAVRPEGSVSTLKIQRTERGDSAVYLCASSLRAGAGNEQYFGPGTRLTVT.